Following are 32 T cell receptor beta chains from one sample sequenced in a study of shared clonotypes between healthy human individuals. The data were produced by immunoSEQ multiplex PCR, yet TCRdb's version contains in-frame clones alone and is incomplete. The table records hundreds of thousands of clones, about 85% of them present only once. The sequenced material came from PBMCs. These receptors all come from a woman between 40 and 55 years old in good health. Some clones in this sample may be carry-over from other donors' samples.

V gene TRBV18 combines with J gene TRBJ2-2; TRBD2 aligns across 7 bases. The CDR3 spans 16 residues. V gave up 2 bases and J gave up 2 bases; unmatched junction bases: 5. CDR1 is KGHSH, CDR2 LQKENI, per germline. The DNA of the CDR3 is TGTGCCAGCTCACCAGCAGGGAGGGAAAACACCGGGGAGCTGTTTTTT. Translating gives CASSPAGRENTGELFF.

As DNA, the CDR3 is TGCGCCAGCAGCCGCGAAACAGGCTCCACTGAAGCTTTCTTT. Translated: CASSRETGSTEAFF. The chain recombines TRBV4-3 with TRBJ1-1, with D perhaps TRBD1 (5 bases). From germline, CDR1 is LGHNA and CDR2 YSLEER. This CDR3 comprises 14 residues. V dropped 4 bases and J dropped 4 bases, with 13 bases sitting between them.

The chain recombines TRBV30 with TRBJ2-7; the D is unclear. Looked up from germline, CDR1 is GTSNPN and CDR2 is SVGIG (reference sequence). CDR3 length: 13 residues. V was clipped by 0 bases and J by 7 bases, with 13 bases between them. For the CDR3, the DNA is TGTGCCTGGAGTGTAAGCACCGCGAGTGAGCAGTACTTC. Translation gives CAWSVSTASEQYF. The variable domain in full, with the rest retrieved from reference TRBV30 and TRBJ2-7, is SQTIHQWPATLVQPVGSPLSLECTVEGTSNPNLYWYRQAAGRGLQLLFYSVGIGQISSEVPQNLSASRPQDRQFILSSKKLLLSDSGFYLCAWSVSTASEQYFGPGTRLTVT.

This clone was recorded at least ten times. The CDR3 loop reads CASSYTGELFF. The CDR3 DNA reads as TGTGCCAGCAGCTACACCGGGGAGCTGTTTTTT. The chain is built from TRBV7-9 and TRBJ2-2; D unresolved. With 4 bases removed from V and 3 bases from J, the gap between germline ends came to 0 bases. CDR1 SEHNR and CDR2 FQNEAQ come from the germline V gene (reference sequence). The length of the CDR3 is 11 residues.

The chain is built from TRBV4-2 and TRBJ2-1; D is undetermined. The V and J ends lost 0 bases and 10 bases respectively, with 10 bases between them. Germline CDR1 is LGHNA and CDR2 is YNFKEQ. The CDR3 covers 13 residues. The CDR3 region is CASSQDRYREQFF. CDR3 coding DNA: TGTGCCAGCAGCCAAGATAGGTATCGAGAGCAGTTCTTC.

As to this clone: The same CDR3 can be traced to other DNA sequences in this sample. The genes are TRBV2 and TRBJ2-7, with D possibly matching TRBD1 (5 bases). Germline V gives CDR1 SNHLY, CDR2 FYNNEI. V was cut by 6 bases and J by 2 bases, with 8 bases left in between. The CDR3 covers 12 residues. The CDR3 protein is CASSRETYEQYF. The CDR3, as DNA: TGTGCCAGCAGCAGGGAAACCTACGAGCAGTACTTC.

This clone was detected only once. The chain combines TRBV6-1 with TRBJ1-3; TRBD1 aligns across 7 bases. The V gene's germline CDR1 is MNHNS and CDR2 SASEGT. CDR3 size: 14 residues. The junction had 9 bases not matched to a gene; V was cut back by 5 bases and J by 8 bases. The chain's CDR3 is CASSRQGSVDTIYF. CDR3 in DNA: TGTGCCAGCAGTAGACAGGGTTCTGTAGACACCATATATTTT.

This clone turned up a few times. This rearrangement joins TRBV6-4 to TRBJ2-3; no reliable D call. The CDR3 is 13 residues long. CDR1 and CDR2 from the germline V gene are MRHNA and SNTAGT. Trimming stripped 3 bases from V and 2 bases from J, with 6 bases between. CDR3 loop: CASSDGDTDTQYF. The CDR3 coding sequence is TGTGCCAGCAGTGATGGGGACACAGATACGCAGTATTTT.

The chain recombines TRBV6-1 with TRBJ2-3; 12 nucleotides align to TRBD2. The germline V gene has CDR1 MNHNS and CDR2 SASEGT. Trimming removed 6 bases from V and 2 bases from J; junction bases left unmatched: 3. There are 15 residues in the CDR3. The CDR3 DNA reads as TGTGCCAGCAGCCGACTAGCGGGGGCCACAGATACGCAGTATTTT. This codes for CASSRLAGATDTQYF.

The rearrangement links TRBV5-1 to TRBJ2-2; D perhaps matches TRBD2 (6 bases). Germline loops: CDR1 SGHRS, CDR2 YFSETQ. V lost 4 bases to trimming and J lost 5 bases, with 15 bases between them. This CDR3 is 15 amino acids long. CDR3 region: CASSVGGAGTGELFF. The CDR3 DNA sequence: TGCGCCAGCAGCGTTGGAGGGGCCGGGACCGGGGAGCTGTTTTTT.

The chain combines TRBV9 with TRBJ2-1; no clear D gene. Trimming took off 3 bases at V and 0 bases at J, with 7 bases between the two ends. The CDR3 runs 14 residues. The V gene's germline CDR1 is SGDLS and CDR2 YYNGEE. In DNA, the CDR3 is TGTGCCAGCAGCGGAGATGGCTCCTACAATGAGCAGTTCTTC. It specifies CASSGDGSYNEQFF.

This chain uses TRBV11-3 with TRBJ2-2; weak D call: TRBD2 (5 bases). CDR3 length: 15 residues. From germline, CDR1 is SGHNT and CDR2 YENEEA. V was cut by 1 base and J by 5 bases, with 11 bases left in between. Here the CDR3 DNA reads TGTGCCAGCAGCTTAGGGACTCCAATTACCGGGGAGCTGTTTTTT. This gives the protein CASSLGTPITGELFF.

The chain employs TRBV19 and TRBJ2-6; D is ambiguous. Germline lookup yields CDR1 LNHDA and CDR2 SQIVND (reference sequence). Deletions cut 8 bases from V and 0 bases from J, with 11 bases between. CDR3 length: 15 residues. The CDR3 DNA follows: TGTGCCAGTTCCCCCCTTCGCTCTGGGGCCAACGTCCTGACTTTC. Its protein product is CASSPLRSGANVLTF.

In this sample, this clone turned up a few times. This chain joins TRBV7-3 and TRBJ2-6; 9 positions match TRBD1. This CDR3 has 17 amino acids. From germline, CDR1 is SGHTA and CDR2 FQGTGA. The ends lost 5 bases at V and 4 bases at J; junction bases unmatched: 9. Here the CDR3 reads CASSTGQGRAGANVLTF. CDR3 nucleotides: TGTGCCAGCAGCACCGGACAGGGGCGGGCCGGGGCCAACGTCCTGACTTTC.

The chain carries TRBV5-1 and TRBJ2-7; TRBD1 aligns across 8 bases. J gave up 2 bases and V 3 bases, and 4 bases lay outside the gene matches. This CDR3 contains 14 residues. The V gene's germline CDR1 is SGHRS and CDR2 YFSETQ. The CDR3, as DNA: TGCGCCAGCAGCTCTGGGGACAGGCCCTACGAGCAGTACTTC. Its translation is CASSSGDRPYEQYF.

Remarks on this clone: Other nucleotide sequences from this sample produce the same CDR3. The rearrangement joins TRBV5-4 to TRBJ2-5; tentatively, D is TRBD2 (6 bases). Germline CDR1 SGHNT, CDR2 YYREEE (reference sequence). Trimming took off 0 bases at V and 4 bases at J, with 7 bases between the two ends. CDR3 length: 13 amino acids. The CDR3 loop is CASSLVGGETQYF. The DNA for the CDR3 is TGTGCCAGCAGCTTGGTCGGGGGAGAGACCCAGTACTTC.

The V call is TRBV7-9, the J call TRBJ1-4; D unclear. Germline V gene sequence: CDR1 SEHNR, CDR2 FQNEAQ (reference sequence). The CDR3 has 12 residues. Trimming took off 1 base at V and 6 bases at J, with 3 bases between the two ends. The CDR3 DNA reads as TGTGCCAGCAGCTTAGACGATGAAAAACTGTTTTTT. This translates into CASSLDDEKLFF.

This chain joins TRBV20-1 and TRBJ2-7; D may be TRBD1 (6 bases). V dropped 6 bases and J dropped 3 bases, with 9 bases sitting between them. Germline loops: CDR1 DFQATT, CDR2 SNEGSKA (reference sequence). This CDR3 region has 11 residues. The CDR3 here is CSAGGVYEQYF. In DNA, the CDR3 is TGCAGTGCAGGGGGAGTCTACGAGCAGTACTTC.

The J gene is TRBJ2-1, the V gene TRBV19; 9 bases line up with TRBD1. Trimming took 5 bases from V and 5 from J; bases not matched to a gene: 19. The CDR3 has 19 amino acids. The germline V gene has CDR1 LNHDA and CDR2 SQIVND (reference sequence). DNA for the CDR3: TGTGCCAGTAGTCCGGGGACAGGGCGGCGCGTCTTGGGACACAATGAGCAGTTCTTC. This encodes CASSPGTGRRVLGHNEQFF.

The chain employs TRBV4-3 and TRBJ1-1; no firm D call. The ends were cut back, 2 bases at V and 1 base at J, with 8 bases in the middle. In germline, CDR1 is LGHNA, CDR2 YSLEER. The CDR3 sequence is 14 residues long. The CDR3 nucleotides are TGCGCCAGCAGCCAATTTGACGGGAACACTGAAGCTTTCTTT. This codes for CASSQFDGNTEAFF.

This chain uses TRBV28 with TRBJ2-7; the D is unclear. Germline V gene lookup returns CDR1 MDHEN and CDR2 SYDVKM. The germline V and J ends were trimmed by 4 bases and 2 bases, with 6 bases remaining between them. The CDR3 extends over 12 amino acids. In DNA, the CDR3 is TGTGCCAGCAGTTGGACGACCTACGAGCAGTACTTC. It yields the protein CASSWTTYEQYF.

This sequence joins TRBV30 and TRBJ2-1; D assignment may be TRBD1 or TRBD2 (5 bases each). The germline V gene has CDR1 GTSNPN and CDR2 SVGIG (reference sequence). V lost 4 bases and J lost 7, with 11 bases in between. The CDR3 runs to 12 residues. Here the CDR3 DNA reads TGTGCCTGGAAGGGACGTAGAAATGAGCAGTTCTTC. Protein sequence: CAWKGRRNEQFF.

The chain is built from TRBV19 and TRBJ1-5; D may be TRBD1 (6 bases). Per germline, CDR1 LNHDA and CDR2 SQIVND (reference sequence). The germline V and J ends were trimmed by 3 bases and 5 bases, with 11 bases remaining between them. The CDR3 is 14 residues long. DNA for the CDR3: TGTGCCAGTAGTATGGGGGCAGAGCATCAGCCCCAGCATTTT. It specifies CASSMGAEHQPQHF.

This clone was seen a handful of times. Other nucleotide sequences in the sample specify the same CDR3. The chain carries TRBV15 and TRBJ1-1, with a tentative D call TRBD1 (6 bases). Trimming left V 5 bases short and J 2 bases short, with 12 bases between. The CDR3 loop spans 14 amino acids. Looked up from germline, CDR1 is LNHNV and CDR2 is YYDKDF (reference sequence). CDR3 loop: CATSSRGANTEAFF. In DNA form, the CDR3 reads TGTGCCACCAGCTCCCGGGGGGCAAACACTGAAGCTTTCTTT.

This clone turned up a few times. This chain joins TRBV7-9 and TRBJ2-5; D perhaps matches TRBD2 (6 bases). The germline CDR1 and CDR2 sequences are SEHNR and FQNEAQ (reference sequence). V lost 5 bases and J lost 0, with 16 bases in between. This CDR3 comprises 16 residues. Written as DNA, the CDR3 is TGTGCCAGCAGCCCCTGGTTAGCGGACTACCAAGAGACCCAGTACTTC. Translation: CASSPWLADYQETQYF.

This clone was seen just once. The chain joins TRBV5-1 to TRBJ2-7, with 12 bases lining up with TRBD1. V was clipped by 4 bases and J by 2 bases; unmatched bases: 7. This CDR3 is 16 amino acids long. The germline V gene encodes CDR1 SGHRS and CDR2 YFSETQ. CDR3 DNA: TGCGCCAGCAGCGGCGCCGGGACAGGGGGCCCCTACGAGCAGTACTTC. Its translation is CASSGAGTGGPYEQYF.

The CDR3 protein is CASSPSGPGTGNTIYF. For the CDR3, the DNA is TGTGCCAGCTCACCATCCGGCCCGGGGACTGGAAACACCATATATTTT. This chain connects TRBV18 to TRBJ1-3; D is unclear. CDR1 KGHSH and CDR2 LQKENI come from the germline V gene. V lost 2 bases and J 2 bases, leaving 13 bases between the germline ends. The CDR3 is made up of 16 amino acids.

The chain combines TRBV28 with TRBJ1-2; 7 bases agree with TRBD1. Germline CDR1 MDHEN, CDR2 SYDVKM. V lost 3 bases to trimming and J lost 7 bases; unmatched junction nucleotides: 5. This CDR3 contains 13 residues. Written as DNA, the CDR3 is TGTGCCAGCAGTTTGACAGGGTTTAGTGGCTACACCTTC. Translated, it gives CASSLTGFSGYTF.

As DNA, the CDR3 is TGTGCCAGCAGCATAGGACATTGGGTGGGAAGGGCCTCCTACGAGCAGTACTTC. Translation gives CASSIGHWVGRASYEQYF. The chain combines TRBV7-9 with TRBJ2-7, with D perhaps TRBD1 (5 bases). CDR1 and CDR2 from the germline V gene are SEHNR and FQNEAQ (reference sequence). The CDR3 spans 18 residues. Trimming took 5 bases from V and 0 from J, leaving 23 bases between them.

The chain employs TRBV5-8 and TRBJ1-4; unclear D gene. Trimming removed 0 bases from V and 7 bases from J, with 13 bases in between. Per germline, CDR1 SGHTS and CDR2 YDEGEE. The CDR3 covers 15 residues. The chain's CDR3 is CASSLAPLWREKLFF. The CDR3 DNA reads TGTGCCAGCAGCTTGGCTCCCCTTTGGCGTGAAAAACTGTTTTTT. Complete variable domain (other parts from reference TRBV5-8 and TRBJ1-4): EAGVTQSPTHLIKTRGQQATLRCSPISGHTSVYWYQQALGLGLQFLLWYDEGEERNRGNFPPRFSGRQFPNYSSELNVNALELEDSALYLCASSLAPLWREKLFFGSGTQLSVL.

The gene calls are TRBV11-2 and TRBJ2-7; D is unresolved. V shed 1 base and J shed 4 bases, with 14 bases lying between them. The CDR3 runs 15 residues. The germline gives CDR1 SGHAT, CDR2 FQNNGV. The CDR3 sequence is CASSLVPTRLYEQYF. For the CDR3, the DNA is TGTGCCAGCAGCTTAGTTCCAACCCGACTTTACGAGCAGTACTTC. The complete variable domain, with remaining parts taken from reference TRBV11-2 and TRBJ2-7, reads EAGVAQSPRYKIIEKRQSVAFWCNPISGHATLYWYQQILGQGPKLLIQFQNNGVVDDSQLPKDRFSAERLKGVDSTLKIQPAKLEDSAVYLCASSLVPTRLYEQYFGPGTRLTVT.

A word on this clone: It differs at one base from a far larger clone, so likely a read error. This sample includes further DNA sequences coding for the same CDR3. The chain employs TRBV13 and TRBJ1-1; maybe TRBD1 (5 bases). CDR1 PRHDT and CDR2 FYEKMQ come from the germline V gene (reference sequence). The germline V and J ends were trimmed by 2 bases and 0 bases, with 13 bases remaining between them. The CDR3 is made up of 16 amino acids. DNA of the CDR3: TGTGCCAGCAGCTTATTCGGGGCAGGGCTGAACACTGAAGCTTTCTTT. Translated: CASSLFGAGLNTEAFF.